The sequence of this T cell receptor delta chain was determined in a study of Vδ1+ human thymocytes. General study results and limits: Thymic TRG and TRD repertoires appeared highly polyclonal, with Gaussian CDR3 length distributions. Despite high sort purity, about 20% of thymic T cell receptor delta sequences were Vdelta2.

The template was reverse-transcribed extracted RNA. CDR3 amplicons came from multiplex PCR with pooled V-gene forward and constant-region reverse primers. TCRdb used CATT to re-call clones from the multiplex PCR reads. In the table there are 45,000 to 60,000 delta-chain clones, roughly 16% of which are singletons. CDR3 size: 17 residues. Germline V gene sequence: CDR1 TSWWSYY, CDR2 QGS. Note on this clone: What it binds is unknown. A read error may account for a junction end that differs from germline.

The sorted cells were CD3+ Vdelta1+ Vdelta2- thymocytes from alphabeta-depleted thymus. This sequence joins TRDV1 and TRDJ1; TRDD3 might be the D (6 bases). Sequencing was performed on Vdelta1+ gamma-delta thymocytes from the thymus. Subset in this sample: FACS-sorted CD3+ TCRalphabeta- TCRVdelta1+ TCRVdelta2- thymocytes. This TCR was sampled from a girl under three years old who had congenital heart surgery. The CDR3 is CAPGELLSLGGTGKLIF. CDR3 in DNA: TGTGCTCCTGGGGAACTCCTATCTTTGGGGGGTACGGGGAAACTCATCTTT.